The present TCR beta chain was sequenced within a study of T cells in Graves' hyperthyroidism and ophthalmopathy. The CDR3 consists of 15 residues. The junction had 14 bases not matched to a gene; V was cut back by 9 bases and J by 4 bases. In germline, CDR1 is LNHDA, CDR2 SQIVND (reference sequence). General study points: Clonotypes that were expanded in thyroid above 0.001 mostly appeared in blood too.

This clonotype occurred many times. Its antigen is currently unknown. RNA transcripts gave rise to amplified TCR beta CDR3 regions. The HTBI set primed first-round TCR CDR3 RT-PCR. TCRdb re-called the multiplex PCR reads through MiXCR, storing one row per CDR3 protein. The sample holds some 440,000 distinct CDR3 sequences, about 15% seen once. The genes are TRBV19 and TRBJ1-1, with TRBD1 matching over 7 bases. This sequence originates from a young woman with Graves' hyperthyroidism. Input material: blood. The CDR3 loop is CASLKPTGSGTEAFF. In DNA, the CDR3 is TGTGCCAGCCTCAAACCGACAGGGTCGGGCACTGAAGCTTTCTTT.